Below, 2 T cell receptor beta chains from the same sample are listed, as sequenced in a study of tissue T cells after allogeneic stem cell transplantation. Assay used: immunoSEQ multiplex PCR; TCRdb lists only in-frame clones, some missing. The sample lists some 22,000 clones; roughly two thirds were seen once. What was sequenced was spleen. The source is a female BALB/c mouse in good health. The strain bears MHC haplotype H2-d.

Comments on this clone: Mouse gene names and germline throughout. The part of the CDR3 DNA that was read is TGTGGTGCTAGTCACACTCAAAACACCTTGTAC. Its protein product is CGASHTQNTLY. From start to end, the CDR3 is CGASHTQNTLYF. The V gene is TRBV20, the J gene TRBJ2-4; D gene ambiguous. The CDR3 extends 1 residue past the end of the read, so its final part is completed from the germline J gene. V gave up 3 bases and J gave up 2 bases, with 6 bases separating them. The CDR3 is made up of 12 amino acids. Germline values: CDR1 GFQATS, CDR2 STVNSAI.

As regards this clone: Mouse names are used for the genes. The observed sequence ends 1 residue before the CDR3 terminus, with the missing tail filled in from the germline J gene. The rearrangement uses TRBV29 and TRBJ2-3; no clear D gene. V was cut by 2 bases and J by 3 bases, with 3 bases left in between. CDR1 and CDR2 (germline): MSHET, SYDVDS. The CDR3 contains 12 residues. Partial CDR3 DNA: TGTGCTAGCAGTTTAGCAGCAGAAACGCTGTAT. Protein sequence: CASSLAAETLY. The complete CDR3 sequence is CASSLAAETLYF.